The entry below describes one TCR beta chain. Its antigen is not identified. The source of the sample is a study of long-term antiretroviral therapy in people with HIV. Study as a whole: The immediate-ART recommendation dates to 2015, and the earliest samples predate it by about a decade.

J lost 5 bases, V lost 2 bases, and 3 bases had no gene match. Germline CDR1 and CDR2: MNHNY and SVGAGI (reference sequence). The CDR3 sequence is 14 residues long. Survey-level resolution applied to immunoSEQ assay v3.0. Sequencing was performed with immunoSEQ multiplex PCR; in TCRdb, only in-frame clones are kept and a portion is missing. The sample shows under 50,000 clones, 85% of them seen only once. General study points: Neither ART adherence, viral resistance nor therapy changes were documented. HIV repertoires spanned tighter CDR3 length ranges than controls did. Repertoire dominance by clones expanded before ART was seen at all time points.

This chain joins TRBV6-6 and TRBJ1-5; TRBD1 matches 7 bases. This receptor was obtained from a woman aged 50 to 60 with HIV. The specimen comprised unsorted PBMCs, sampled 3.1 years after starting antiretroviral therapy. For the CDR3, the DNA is TGTGCCAGCAGTTACCAAGGGGGCCATCAGCCCCAGCATTTT. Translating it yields CASSYQGGHQPQHF.